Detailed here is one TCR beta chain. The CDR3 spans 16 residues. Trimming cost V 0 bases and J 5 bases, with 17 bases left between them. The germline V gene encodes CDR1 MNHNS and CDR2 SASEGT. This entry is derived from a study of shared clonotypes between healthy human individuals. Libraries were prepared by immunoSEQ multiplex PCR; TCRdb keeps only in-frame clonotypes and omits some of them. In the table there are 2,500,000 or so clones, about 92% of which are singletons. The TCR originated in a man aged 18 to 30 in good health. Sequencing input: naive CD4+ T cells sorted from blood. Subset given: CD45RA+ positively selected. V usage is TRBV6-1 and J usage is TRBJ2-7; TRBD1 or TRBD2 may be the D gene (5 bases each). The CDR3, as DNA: TGTGCCAGCAGTGAAGCGCAATACAGGTTGGGGGACGAGCAGTACTTC. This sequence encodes CASSEAQYRLGDEQYF.